This T cell receptor beta chain stems from a study of T cell repertoires in cytomegalovirus infection. Study overall: HLA-B-restricted CMV epitopes that are well studied were used alongside recently identified HLA-C-restricted ones. Through public TCR beta signatures, both CMV infection and matching HLA type were indicated. Study observations and caveats: Dominating the ex vivo response were TCR beta clonotypes that were CMV-specific and HLA-C-restricted. Cumulative public TCR beta family frequency identified carriers of CMV plus the relevant HLA.

Each CDR3 protein is one row after TCRdb ran MiXCR on the reads. The repertoire has hundreds of thousands of distinct CDR3 sequences, roughly a third of them found once; the top ten carry 15% to 20%. J was trimmed by 4 bases and V by 1 base; bases with no gene match: 4. Germline values: CDR1 SGHTA, CDR2 FQGNSA. This CDR3 is built from 15 residues. This clonotype has at least ten counts. The antigen remains unidentified. The genes are TRBV7-2 and TRBJ1-2, with TRBD1 matching 9 bases. Sequenced material: cultured PBMCs, taken from culture after CMV antigen stimulation. This receptor was identified in a human donor in good health (CMV status not recorded). Some clones in this sample may be carry-over from other donors' samples. The CDR3 loop reads CASSLVTGGGYGYTF. CDR3 DNA sequence: TGTGCCAGCAGCTTAGTGACAGGGGGTGGCTATGGCTACACCTTC.